This TCR beta chain was sequenced for a study of CD8 T cells in ankylosing spondylitis. Whole-study findings and limits: Seemingly distinctive of ankylosing spondylitis blood was a TCR beta motif formed by eight highly homologous variants.

TCRdb re-derived calls from the 5' RACE reads in MiXCR, one entry per CDR3 protein. The sample includes 190,000 or so distinct CDR3 sequences, 13% of them seen just once. Looked up from germline, CDR1 is MNHEY and CDR2 is SMNVEV (reference sequence). The CDR3 is 15 amino acids. Trimming left V 5 bases short and J 3 bases short, with 15 bases between. This clonotype has only a few counts. Its antigen remains unknown. The rearrangement links TRBV27 to TRBJ2-3; weak D call: TRBD1 (6 bases). Sequencing was done on a sample of blood, either unsorted or a sorted T cell fraction (not recorded which). The clonotype comes from a male donor with ankylosing spondylitis or in good health (not recorded which). The CDR3 DNA reads TGTGCCAGCAGTCCGATAGACAGGACAACAGATACGCAGTATTTT. Encoded protein: CASSPIDRTTDTQYF.